A single sample gave rise to the 32 T cell receptor beta chains below, sequenced in a study of shared clonotypes between healthy human individuals. Here immunoSEQ multiplex PCR was the method, and the copy in TCRdb shows in-frame clones only, minus some. In the table there are about 2 million clones, roughly 95% of which are singletons. Sequencing was performed on naive CD4+ T cells sorted from blood. Subset meaning: CD45RA+ positively selected. The receptors shown here come from a man aged 18 to 29 in good health.

The chain couples TRBV6-6 to TRBJ1-2; TRBD1 agrees at 7 bases. The germline gives CDR1 MNHNY, CDR2 SVGAGI (reference sequence). The CDR3 runs to 12 residues. The V gene end was trimmed by 6 bases and the J gene end by 6 bases; junction bases not matched to a gene: 4. As DNA, the CDR3 is TGTGCCAGCAGCCGGGACAGACATGGCTACACCTTC. It encodes CASSRDRHGYTF.

The chain is built from TRBV7-9 and TRBJ1-2, with 8 positions matching TRBD1. CDR3 size: 14 residues. CDR1 is SEHNR and CDR2 is FQNEAQ in the germline V gene (reference sequence). The ends lost 5 bases at V and 4 bases at J; junction bases unmatched: 6. CDR3 bases: TGTGCCAGCAGCCGTGGGACAGGCCTCTATGGCTACACCTTC. Protein product: CASSRGTGLYGYTF.

This chain connects TRBV2 to TRBJ1-1; D unresolved. The V end lost 5 bases, the J end lost 2 bases, and 18 bases lay between the germline ends. Germline V gene lookup returns CDR1 SNHLY and CDR2 FYNNEI. The CDR3 is 16 residues long. The CDR3 is CASSILGQEFNTEAFF. The CDR3 DNA follows: TGTGCCAGCAGTATTCTCGGCCAGGAATTTAACACTGAAGCTTTCTTT.

Concerning this clone: Additional DNA sequences in this sample encode the identical CDR3. The chain uses TRBV10-3 and TRBJ1-5, with D possibly TRBD1 on 6 matching bases. This CDR3 has 15 amino acids. Germline CDR1 is ENHRY and CDR2 is SYGVKD. Trimming shortened V by 0 bases and J by 3 bases, and 9 bases separated the two germline ends. The CDR3 nucleotides read TGTGCCATCAGTGAGTCAGGGGGAGTCAATCAGCCCCAGCATTTT. This encodes CAISESGGVNQPQHF.

The chain has TRBV6-6 and TRBJ2-2; 9 nucleotides align to TRBD2. Germline lookup yields CDR1 MNHNY and CDR2 SVGAGI (reference sequence). Germline trimming cut 6 bases from V and 2 bases from J; bases unmatched to any gene: 7. The CDR3 runs to 16 residues. The CDR3 DNA reads TGTGCCAGCAGCGGTAGCGGGGGAGCAAACACCGGGGAGCTGTTTTTT. It encodes CASSGSGGANTGELFF.

The rearrangement uses TRBV27 and TRBJ1-3, with TRBD1 matching over 8 bases. The CDR3 sequence is 14 residues long. Germline values: CDR1 MNHEY, CDR2 SMNVEV (reference sequence). Losses at the gene ends were 5 bases for V and 2 bases for J; bases not matched to a gene: 2. CDR3 amino acids: CASSTTGAGNTIYF. CDR3 DNA: TGTGCCAGCAGTACGACAGGGGCTGGAAACACCATATATTTT.

The chain has TRBV18 and TRBJ2-7; a possible D gene is TRBD1 (6 bases). V was pared by 2 bases and J by 7 bases, with 15 bases between. Looked up from germline, CDR1 is KGHSH and CDR2 is LQKENI. CDR3 length: 14 residues. The CDR3: CASSPTQGLGEQYF. CDR3 DNA sequence: TGTGCCAGCTCACCAACGCAGGGGCTCGGTGAGCAGTACTTC.

The V gene is TRBV5-1, the J gene TRBJ2-1; 14 bases map to TRBD2. Germline V gene sequence: CDR1 SGHRS, CDR2 YFSETQ. Trimming cost V 5 bases and J 0 bases; bases outside gene matches: 13. The CDR3 has 20 residues. CDR3 region: CASRPMGTSGSFSSYNEQFF. The CDR3 DNA sequence: TGCGCCAGCAGACCGATGGGGACTAGCGGGAGTTTCTCCTCCTACAATGAGCAGTTCTTC. Variable domain in full (rest from reference TRBV5-1 and TRBJ2-1): KAGVTQTPRYLIKTRGQQVTLSCSPISGHRSVSWYQQTPGQGLQFLFEYFSETQRNKGNFPGRFSGRQFSNSRSEMNVSTLELGDSALYLCASRPMGTSGSFSSYNEQFFGPGTRLTVL.

The chain uses TRBV6-1 and TRBJ2-7; D ambiguous. Trimming removed 2 bases at V and 6 bases at J, with 14 bases between. The CDR3 contains 14 residues. CDR1 is MNHNS and CDR2 is SASEGT in the germline V gene. The CDR3 here is CASSETVGVSEQYF. The DNA for the CDR3 is TGTGCCAGCAGTGAAACAGTTGGTGTCAGCGAGCAGTACTTC.

This chain links TRBV6-6 with TRBJ2-6; unclear D gene. The CDR3 covers 15 residues. Germline V gene sequence: CDR1 MNHNY, CDR2 SVGAGI (reference sequence). V gave up 6 bases and J gave up 0 bases, with 9 bases separating them. The CDR3 nucleotides read TGTGCCAGCAGCGAAACTCTCTCTGGGGCCAACGTCCTGACTTTC. This encodes CASSETLSGANVLTF.

On this clone: Other DNA sequences within the sample encode an identical CDR3. The rearrangement links TRBV2 to TRBJ1-2; D is possibly TRBD1 (5 bases). Deletions cut 1 base from V and 4 bases from J, with 7 bases between. In germline, CDR1 is SNHLY, CDR2 FYNNEI. The CDR3 runs to 13 residues. The CDR3 DNA reads TGTGCCAGCAGTGAAGAAGGGACCTATGGCTACACCTTC. Translation: CASSEEGTYGYTF.

The V gene is TRBV9, the J gene TRBJ1-6, with unresolved D. Trimming took off 0 bases at V and 6 bases at J, with 10 bases between the two ends. Germline V lookup: CDR1 SGDLS, CDR2 YYNGEE. The CDR3 has 15 residues. CDR3: CASSVAGQPNSPLHF. The DNA for the CDR3 is TGTGCCAGCAGCGTAGCTGGGCAGCCTAATTCACCCCTCCACTTT.

The J gene is TRBJ2-5, the V gene TRBV4-1, with 11 bases identical to TRBD1. The CDR3 totals 16 residues. CDR1 and CDR2 (germline): MGHRA, YSYEKL. Unmatched junction bases numbered 4, after V lost 3 bases and J lost 1 base. CDR3 sequence: CASSHGQGATQETQYF. The CDR3, as DNA: TGCGCCAGCAGCCACGGACAGGGGGCGACCCAAGAGACCCAGTACTTC.

The table lists this clone with a count of one. V and J are TRBV2 and TRBJ2-7, with D tentatively TRBD1 (6 bases). Germline CDR1 reads SNHLY; CDR2 reads FYNNEI. The CDR3 spans 15 residues. Trimming removed 7 bases from V and 1 base from J, with 17 bases in between. The CDR3 is CASTGTGLKSYEQYF. The DNA of the CDR3 is TGTGCCAGCACTGGCACAGGGTTAAAATCCTACGAGCAGTACTTC. The full variable domain, completed using reference TRBV2 and TRBJ2-7, is EPEVTQTPSHQVTQMGQEVILRCVPISNHLYFYWYRQILGQKVEFLVSFYNNEISEKSEIFDDQFSVERPDGSNFTLKIRSTKLEDSAMYFCASTGTGLKSYEQYFGPGTRLTVT.

This clone was picked up one time. This chain connects TRBV30 to TRBJ2-3; perhaps TRBD1 as D (5 bases). Trimming removed 5 bases from V and 9 bases from J, with 12 bases in between. The CDR3 contains 11 residues. The germline V gene encodes CDR1 GTSNPN and CDR2 SVGIG (reference sequence). The CDR3 loop reads CAWWQGETQYF. For the CDR3, the DNA is TGTGCCTGGTGGCAGGGCGAGACGCAGTATTTT.

The chain couples TRBV10-1 to TRBJ1-6, with D unresolved. Trimming left V 1 base short and J 4 bases short, with 2 bases between. The germline V gene encodes CDR1 WNHNN and CDR2 SYGVQD (reference sequence). This CDR3 has 13 residues. CDR3 sequence (DNA): TGCGCCAGCAGTGAGTTGTATAATTCACCCCTCCACTTT. Translation gives CASSELYNSPLHF.

On this clone: Other DNA sequences in this sample translate to the same CDR3. The V gene is TRBV19, the J gene TRBJ2-7; TRBD2 matches 12 bases. The germline CDR1 and CDR2 sequences are LNHDA and SQIVND (reference sequence). Trimming removed 4 bases from V and 3 bases from J; junction bases left unmatched: 1. This CDR3 has 14 residues. CDR3 in DNA: TGTGCCAGTAGTAGGACTAGCGGGGACTACGAGCAGTACTTC. Translated, it gives CASSRTSGDYEQYF.

The chain is built from TRBV5-1 and TRBJ2-3; D gene uncertain. Germline CDR1 is SGHRS and CDR2 is YFSETQ. The CDR3 contains 14 residues. Trimming took off 4 bases at V and 0 bases at J, with 9 bases between the two ends. CDR3 sequence (DNA): TGCGCCAGCAGCCCCCCCGGGAGCACAGATACGCAGTATTTT. Residues: CASSPPGSTDTQYF.

The chain links TRBV28 to TRBJ2-3; 15 bases are a match to TRBD2. The V segment lost 5 bases and the J segment 6 bases; nucleotides outside the gene matches: 6. CDR3 size: 16 residues. CDR1 MDHEN and CDR2 SYDVKM come from the germline V gene. The CDR3, as DNA: TGTGCCAGCAGTACCGGACTAGCGGGGGGGCCCGATACGCAGTATTTT. It codes for CASSTGLAGGPDTQYF.

The chain combines TRBV5-4 with TRBJ2-1; perhaps TRBD1 as D (6 bases). Germline V gives CDR1 SGHNT, CDR2 YYREEE (reference sequence). The CDR3 has 16 amino acids. The V end was cut by 3 bases, the J end by 0 bases, with 13 bases between. Written as DNA, the CDR3 is TGTGCCAGCAGCTCATCAGGGGCCCGCTCCTACAATGAGCAGTTCTTC. Translating gives CASSSSGARSYNEQFF.

This chain links TRBV5-5 with TRBJ1-1; D unclear. This CDR3 comprises 13 residues. CDR1 SGHKS and CDR2 YYEKEE come from the germline V gene (reference sequence). Trimming cost V 4 bases and J 5 bases, with 12 bases left between them. The CDR3 loop reads CASSPGGRTEAFF. The CDR3 DNA reads as TGTGCCAGCAGCCCTGGCGGACGGACTGAAGCTTTCTTT.

This chain links TRBV4-1 with TRBJ1-4; the D gene is possibly TRBD1 (6 bases). The CDR3 has 14 amino acids. Trimming removed 7 bases at V and 8 bases at J, with 17 bases between. The germline V gene encodes CDR1 MGHRA and CDR2 YSYEKL. Here the CDR3 DNA reads TGCGCCAGCACTCAAGGGGGGCGGAGAGAAAAACTGTTTTTT. Residues: CASTQGGRREKLFF.

J is TRBJ1-2 and V is TRBV30; 12 bases fit TRBD1. Germline V CDR1 and CDR2: GTSNPN, SVGIG (reference sequence). CDR3 size: 14 residues. The ends lost 3 bases at V and 6 bases at J; junction bases unmatched: 5. CDR3 loop: CAWSGTGGFNGYTF. The CDR3 nucleotides are TGTGCCTGGAGCGGGACAGGGGGCTTCAATGGCTACACCTTC.

The V and J genes are TRBV11-2 and TRBJ1-4, with D unresolved. Germline V gene lookup returns CDR1 SGHAT and CDR2 FQNNGV. The CDR3 is made up of 17 amino acids. V was trimmed by 1 base and J by 3 bases, leaving 15 bases between them. The CDR3 region has the DNA TGTGCCAGCAGCTTAGGACCCCTGACACGTTCTAATGAAAAACTGTTTTTT. Encoded protein: CASSLGPLTRSNEKLFF.

The chain combines TRBV7-9 with TRBJ2-7; 8 bases are a match to TRBD1. The J segment lost 7 bases and the V segment lost 2 bases, leaving 7 bases of the junction unmatched. The germline V gene has CDR1 SEHNR and CDR2 FQNEAQ (reference sequence). This CDR3 is built from 14 residues. In nucleotides, the CDR3 is TGTGCCAGCAGCTTATGGACAGGGAGGTGGGAGCAGTACTTC. This encodes CASSLWTGRWEQYF.

This sequence joins TRBV29-1 and TRBJ1-1; D is possibly TRBD1 (6 bases). The CDR3 runs 13 residues. Germline V gene sequence: CDR1 SQVTM, CDR2 ANQGSEA. V was clipped by 3 bases and J by 3 bases, with 11 bases between them. The chain's CDR3 is CSVDRGGDTEAFF. The DNA of the CDR3 is TGCAGCGTTGACAGGGGAGGGGACACTGAAGCTTTCTTT.

The V call is TRBV21-1, the J call TRBJ1-1. TRBV21-1 is noted as a pseudogene. The CDR3 runs 14 residues. In DNA form, the CDR3 reads TGTGCCAGCATCCCGGCGGCCTTGAACACTGAAGCTTTCTTT. It encodes CASIPAALNTEAFF.

In this sample, this clone turned up once. The V call is TRBV6-5, the J call TRBJ2-7; D possibly corresponds to TRBD2 (5 bases). The CDR3 runs to 15 residues. V was cut by 0 bases and J by 0 bases, with 9 bases left in between. CDR1 and CDR2 (germline): MNHEY, SVGAGI. CDR3 in amino acids: CASSYSRAASYEQYF. In DNA form, the CDR3 reads TGTGCCAGCAGTTACTCGAGGGCTGCCTCCTACGAGCAGTACTTC.

The J gene is TRBJ2-7, the V gene TRBV5-1, with TRBD1 as a possible D gene (5 bases). Germline-derived CDR1 and CDR2 are SGHRS and YFSETQ. V lost 4 bases and J 5 bases, leaving 16 bases between the germline ends. The CDR3 covers 14 residues. CDR3: CASSPSPGMHEQYF. CDR3 DNA sequence: TGCGCCAGCAGCCCCTCCCCAGGGATGCACGAGCAGTACTTC. Full variable domain (missing parts from reference TRBV5-1 and TRBJ2-7): KAGVTQTPRYLIKTRGQQVTLSCSPISGHRSVSWYQQTPGQGLQFLFEYFSETQRNKGNFPGRFSGRQFSNSRSEMNVSTLELGDSALYLCASSPSPGMHEQYFGPGTRLTVT.

With regard to this clone: The same CDR3 can be traced to other DNA sequences in this sample. The J gene is TRBJ1-1, the V gene TRBV5-1; 8 nucleotides line up with TRBD1. The CDR3 covers 14 residues. Trimming at V came to 3 bases and at J to 4 bases, leaving 5 bases not matched to a gene. The germline CDR1 and CDR2 sequences are SGHRS and YFSETQ. The CDR3 sequence: CASSSGQGVTEAFF. The CDR3 DNA reads TGCGCCAGCAGCTCCGGACAGGGCGTCACTGAAGCTTTCTTT.

The rearrangement joins TRBV5-1 to TRBJ2-1; 7 bases match TRBD1. V lost 3 bases, J lost 8 bases, and 14 bases stayed unmatched. From germline, CDR1 is SGHRS and CDR2 YFSETQ. CDR3 size: 16 residues. In DNA form, the CDR3 reads TGCGCCAGCAGCTGGAAGGCGGCAGGGGGTCGCGATGAGCAGTTCTTC. Amino acid sequence: CASSWKAAGGRDEQFF.

This sequence joins TRBV7-8 and TRBJ2-1, with D perhaps TRBD2 (5 bases). Between the trimmed V and J ends, which lost 8 bases and 4 bases, there was a span of 15 bases. The CDR3 has 14 residues. The germline V gene has CDR1 SGHVS and CDR2 FQNEAQ. The CDR3: CASSSEAEYNEQFF. For the CDR3, the DNA is TGTGCCAGCTCCTCGGAGGCGGAGTACAATGAGCAGTTCTTC.